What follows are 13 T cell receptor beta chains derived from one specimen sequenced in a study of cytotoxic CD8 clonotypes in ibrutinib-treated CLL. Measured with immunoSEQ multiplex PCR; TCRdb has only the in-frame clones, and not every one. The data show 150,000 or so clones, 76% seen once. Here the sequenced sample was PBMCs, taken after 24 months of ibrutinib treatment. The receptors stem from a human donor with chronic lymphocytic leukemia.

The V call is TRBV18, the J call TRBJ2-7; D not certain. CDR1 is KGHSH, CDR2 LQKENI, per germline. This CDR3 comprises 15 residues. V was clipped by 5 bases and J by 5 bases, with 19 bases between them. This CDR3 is CASSIRVSPVDEQYF. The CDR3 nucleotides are TGTGCCAGCTCAATCCGGGTCTCACCCGTCGACGAGCAGTACTTC. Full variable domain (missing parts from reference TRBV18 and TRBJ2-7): NAGVMQNPRHLVRRRGQEARLRCSPMKGHSHVYWYRQLPEEGLKFMVYLQKENIIDESGMPKERFSAEFPKEGPSILRIQQVVRGDSAAYFCASSIRVSPVDEQYFGPGTRLTVT.

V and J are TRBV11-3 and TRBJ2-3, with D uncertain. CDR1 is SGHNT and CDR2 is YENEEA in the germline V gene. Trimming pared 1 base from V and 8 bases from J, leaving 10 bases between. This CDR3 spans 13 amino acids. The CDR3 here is CASSLAPSGTQYF. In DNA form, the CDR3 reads TGTGCCAGCAGCTTAGCCCCGTCGGGTACGCAGTATTTT.

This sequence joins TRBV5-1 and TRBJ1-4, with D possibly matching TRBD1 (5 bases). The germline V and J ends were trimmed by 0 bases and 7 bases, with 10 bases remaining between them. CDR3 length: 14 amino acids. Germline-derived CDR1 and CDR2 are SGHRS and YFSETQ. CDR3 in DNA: TGCGCCAGCAGCTTGGGCAGGGTGACTGAAAAACTGTTTTTT. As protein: CASSLGRVTEKLFF.

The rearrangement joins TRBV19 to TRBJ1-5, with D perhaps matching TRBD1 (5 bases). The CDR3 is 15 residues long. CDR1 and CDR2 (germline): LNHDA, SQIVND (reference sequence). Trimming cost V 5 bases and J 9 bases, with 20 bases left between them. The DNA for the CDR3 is TGTGCCAGTAGTTATCGTCCCGGGGCCGGCGGGCCCCAGCATTTT. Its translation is CASSYRPGAGGPQHF. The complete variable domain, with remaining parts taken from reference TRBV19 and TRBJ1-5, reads DGGITQSPKYLFRKEGQNVTLSCEQNLNHDAMYWYRQDPGQGLRLIYYSQIVNDFQKGDIAEGYSVSREKKESFPLTVTSAQKNPTAFYLCASSYRPGAGGPQHFGDGTRLSIL.

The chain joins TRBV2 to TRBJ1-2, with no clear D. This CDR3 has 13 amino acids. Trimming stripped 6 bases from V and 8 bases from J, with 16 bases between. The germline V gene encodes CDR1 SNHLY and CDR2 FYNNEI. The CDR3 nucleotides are TGTGCCAGCAGACTCTCCGGGCTGGAAGGCTACACCTTC. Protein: CASRLSGLEGYTF.

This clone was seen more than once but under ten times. CDR3 protein: CASGRPPTNEKLFF. The DNA of the CDR3 is TGTGCCAGCGGTAGACCGCCAACTAATGAAAAACTGTTTTTT. V is TRBV28 and J is TRBJ1-4; no firm D call. This CDR3 is built from 14 residues. Germline CDR1 is MDHEN and CDR2 is SYDVKM. Trimming stripped 8 bases from V and 0 bases from J, with 10 bases between.

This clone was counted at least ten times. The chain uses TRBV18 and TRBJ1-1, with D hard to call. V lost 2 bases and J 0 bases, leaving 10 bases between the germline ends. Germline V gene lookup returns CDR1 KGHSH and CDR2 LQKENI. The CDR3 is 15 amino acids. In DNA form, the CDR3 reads TGTGCCAGCTCACCAGGGCCAGACCTGAACACTGAAGCTTTCTTT. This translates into CASSPGPDLNTEAFF. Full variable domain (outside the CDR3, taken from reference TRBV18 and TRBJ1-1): NAGVMQNPRHLVRRRGQEARLRCSPMKGHSHVYWYRQLPEEGLKFMVYLQKENIIDESGMPKERFSAEFPKEGPSILRIQQVVRGDSAAYFCASSPGPDLNTEAFFGQGTRLTVV.

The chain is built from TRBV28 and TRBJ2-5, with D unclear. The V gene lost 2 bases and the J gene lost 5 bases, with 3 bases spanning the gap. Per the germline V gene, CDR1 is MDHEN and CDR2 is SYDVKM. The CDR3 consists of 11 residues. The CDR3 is CASSLIETQYF. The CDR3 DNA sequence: TGTGCCAGCAGTTTAATTGAGACCCAGTACTTC.

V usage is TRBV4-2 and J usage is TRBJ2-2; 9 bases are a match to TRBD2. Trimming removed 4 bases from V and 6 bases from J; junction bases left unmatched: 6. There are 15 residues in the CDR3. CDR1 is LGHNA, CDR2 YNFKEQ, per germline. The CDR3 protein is CASSPAGLAPGELFF. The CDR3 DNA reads TGTGCCAGCAGCCCCGCGGGACTAGCCCCCGGGGAGCTGTTTTTT.

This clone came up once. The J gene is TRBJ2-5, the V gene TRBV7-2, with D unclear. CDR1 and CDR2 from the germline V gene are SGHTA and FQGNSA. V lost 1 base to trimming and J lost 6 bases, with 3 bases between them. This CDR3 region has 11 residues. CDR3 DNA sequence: TGTGCCAGCAGCTTAGGAAAGACCCAGTACTTC. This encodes CASSLGKTQYF.

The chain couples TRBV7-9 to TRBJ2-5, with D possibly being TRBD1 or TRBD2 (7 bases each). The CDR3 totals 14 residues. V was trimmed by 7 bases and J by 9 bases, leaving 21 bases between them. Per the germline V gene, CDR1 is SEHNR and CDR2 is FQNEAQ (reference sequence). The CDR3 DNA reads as TGTGCCAGCACCTCCGGGACAGCGGGGTGGGCCCAGTACTTC. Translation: CASTSGTAGWAQYF. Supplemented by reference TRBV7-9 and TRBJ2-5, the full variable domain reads DTGVSQNPRHKITKRGQNVTFRCDPISEHNRLYWYRQTLGQGPEFLTYFQNEAQLEKSRLLSDRFSAERPKGSFSTLEIQRTEQGDSAMYLCASTSGTAGWAQYFGPGTRLLVL.

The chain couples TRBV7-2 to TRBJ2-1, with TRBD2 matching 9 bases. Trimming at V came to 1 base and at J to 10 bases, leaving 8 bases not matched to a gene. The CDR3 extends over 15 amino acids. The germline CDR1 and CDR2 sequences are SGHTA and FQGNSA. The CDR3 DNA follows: TGTGCCAGCAGCTTAGACCCAGCGGGAGGACGCGAGCAGTTCTTC. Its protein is CASSLDPAGGREQFF.

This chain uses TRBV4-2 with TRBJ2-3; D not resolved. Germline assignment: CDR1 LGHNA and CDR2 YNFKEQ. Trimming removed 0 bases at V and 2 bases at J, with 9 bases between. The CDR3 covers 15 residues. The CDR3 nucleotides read TGTGCCAGCAGCCAAGAGGCATCTTTCACAGATACGCAGTATTTT. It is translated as CASSQEASFTDTQYF.